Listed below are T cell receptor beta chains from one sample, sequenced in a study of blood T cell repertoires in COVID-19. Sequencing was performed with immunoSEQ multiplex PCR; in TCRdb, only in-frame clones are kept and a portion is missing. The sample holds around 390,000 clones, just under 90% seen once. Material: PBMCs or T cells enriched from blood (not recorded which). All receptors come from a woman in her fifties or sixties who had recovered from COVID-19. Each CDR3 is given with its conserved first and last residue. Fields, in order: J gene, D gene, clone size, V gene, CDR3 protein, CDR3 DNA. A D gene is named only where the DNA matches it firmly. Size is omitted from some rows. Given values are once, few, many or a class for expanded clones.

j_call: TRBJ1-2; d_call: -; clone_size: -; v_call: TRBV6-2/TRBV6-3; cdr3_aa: CASSKIGATNYGYTF; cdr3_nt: TGTGCCAGCAGTAAAATAGGGGCCACTAACTATGGCTACACCTTC
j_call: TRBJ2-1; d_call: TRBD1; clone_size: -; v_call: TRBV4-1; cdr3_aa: CASSQETGGVLMSYNEQFF; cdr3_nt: TGCGCCAGCAGCCAAGAAACAGGGGGCGTTTTAATGTCCTACAATGAGCAGTTCTTC
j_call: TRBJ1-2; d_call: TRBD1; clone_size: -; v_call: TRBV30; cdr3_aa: CAWSDPRGTGGPYNYGYTF; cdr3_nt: TGTGCCTGGAGCGACCCACGTGGGACAGGAGGCCCCTATAACTATGGCTACACCTTC
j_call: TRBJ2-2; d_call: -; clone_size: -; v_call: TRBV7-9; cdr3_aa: CASSLGRANTGELFF; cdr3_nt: TGTGCCAGCAGCTTAGGCCGCGCGAACACCGGGGAGCTGTTTTTT
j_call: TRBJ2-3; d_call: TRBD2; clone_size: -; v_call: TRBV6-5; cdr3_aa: CASSYLAGGTDTQYF; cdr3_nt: TGTGCCAGCAGTTATCTAGCGGGGGGCACAGATACGCAGTATTTT
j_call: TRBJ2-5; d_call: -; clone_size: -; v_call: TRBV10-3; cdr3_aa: CAISDVGEETQYF; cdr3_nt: TGTGCCATCAGTGATGTGGGCGAAGAGACCCAGTACTTC
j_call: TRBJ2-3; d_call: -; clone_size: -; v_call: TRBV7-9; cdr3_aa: CASSRREGGGTDTQYF; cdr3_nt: TGTGCCAGCAGCCGCCGGGAAGGGGGGGGCACAGATACGCAGTATTTT
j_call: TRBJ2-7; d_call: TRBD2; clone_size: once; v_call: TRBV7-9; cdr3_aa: CASSSTSGGHEQYF; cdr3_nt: TGTGCCAGCAGCTCGACTAGCGGGGGCCACGAGCAGTACTTC
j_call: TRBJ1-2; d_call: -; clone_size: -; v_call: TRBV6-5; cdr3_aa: CASRKEGGYTF; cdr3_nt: TGTGCCAGCAGGAAAGAGGGTGGCTACACCTTC
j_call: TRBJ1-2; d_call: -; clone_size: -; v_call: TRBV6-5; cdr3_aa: CASSPGEYGYTF; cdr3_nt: TGTGCCAGCAGCCCCGGAGAGTATGGCTACACCTTC
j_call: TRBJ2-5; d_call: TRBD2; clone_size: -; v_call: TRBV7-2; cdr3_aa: CASSLRGGREETQYF; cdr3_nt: TGTGCCAGCAGCCTACGCGGGGGGAGGGAAGAGACCCAGTACTTC
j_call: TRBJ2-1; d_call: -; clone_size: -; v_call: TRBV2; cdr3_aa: CAAGQLRNEQFF; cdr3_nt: TGTGCCGCGGGACAGCTGAGGAATGAGCAGTTCTTC
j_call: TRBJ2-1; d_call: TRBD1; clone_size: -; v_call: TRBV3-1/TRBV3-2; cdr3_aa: CASSSPGTGGYNEQFF; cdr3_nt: TGTGCCAGCAGCTCACCTGGGACAGGGGGCTATAATGAGCAGTTCTTC
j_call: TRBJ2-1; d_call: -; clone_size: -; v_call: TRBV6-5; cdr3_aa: CASSPTGSSYNEQFF; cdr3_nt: TGTGCCAGCAGTCCCACAGGGAGCTCCTACAATGAGCAGTTCTTC
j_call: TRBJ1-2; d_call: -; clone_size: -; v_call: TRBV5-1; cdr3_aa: CASRADTNYGYTF; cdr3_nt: TGCGCCAGCAGAGCAGACACTAACTATGGCTACACCTTC
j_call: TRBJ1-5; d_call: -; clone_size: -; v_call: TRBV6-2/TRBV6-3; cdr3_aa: CASSSGFNQPQHF; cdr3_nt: TGTGCCAGCAGTTCGGGTTTCAATCAGCCCCAGCATTTT
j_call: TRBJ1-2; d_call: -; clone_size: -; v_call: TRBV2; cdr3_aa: CASRATETGSRGYTF; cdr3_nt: TGTGCCAGCAGAGCAACCGAAACAGGGAGTCGTGGCTACACCTTC
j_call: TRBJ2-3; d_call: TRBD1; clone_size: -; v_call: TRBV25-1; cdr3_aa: CASSDPTKTGATRQYF; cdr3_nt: TGTGCCAGCAGTGATCCTACAAAGACAGGGGCAACGCGGCAGTATTTT
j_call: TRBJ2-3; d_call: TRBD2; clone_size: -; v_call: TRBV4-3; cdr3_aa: CASSYTSGGRTDTQYF; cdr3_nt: TGCGCCAGCAGCTATACTAGCGGGGGAAGAACAGATACGCAGTATTTT
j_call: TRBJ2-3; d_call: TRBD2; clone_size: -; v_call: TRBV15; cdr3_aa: CATSRDRASGGAGDTQYF; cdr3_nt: TGTGCCACCAGCAGAGATCGGGCTAGCGGGGGGGCCGGAGATACGCAGTATTTT
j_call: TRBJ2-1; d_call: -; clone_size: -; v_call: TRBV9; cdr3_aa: CASSVAIGGNEQFF; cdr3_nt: TGTGCCAGCAGCGTAGCTATAGGGGGCAATGAGCAGTTCTTC
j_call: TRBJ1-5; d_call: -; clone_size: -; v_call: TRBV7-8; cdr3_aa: CASSLTLGQSNQPQHF; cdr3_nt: TGTGCCAGCAGCTTAACATTGGGCCAGTCCAATCAGCCCCAGCATTTT
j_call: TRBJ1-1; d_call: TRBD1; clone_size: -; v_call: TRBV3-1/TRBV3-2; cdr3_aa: CASRLGTGVTEAFF; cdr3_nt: TGTGCCAGCAGGCTCGGGACAGGGGTCACTGAAGCTTTCTTT